This T cell receptor beta chain was retrieved from a study of cytomegalovirus exposure and HLA in healthy donors. The overall study: The same platform was used for the roughly 120 validation repertoires and the roughly 670 first-cohort repertoires, a later analysis reported. Overall study findings and caveats: Cytomegalovirus association was listed for about 150 TCR beta chains. The classifier reportedly diagnosed cytomegalovirus status with high specificity and sensitivity. In vitro testing confirmed a few CMV-associated chains as specific for CMV antigens.

The germline V gene encodes CDR1 MDHEN and CDR2 SYDVKM. V was trimmed by 6 bases and J by 0 bases, leaving 21 bases between them. The CDR3 totals 17 residues. A remark on this clone: Its target is unknown.

Generated by immunoSEQ multiplex PCR, the TCRdb table keeps only in-frame clones and is missing some. Here the sample spans about 300,000 clones, 88% being singletons. The receptor was derived from a woman aged 18-29 years in good health and CMV-seronegative. The chain couples TRBV28 to TRBJ2-7; tentative D call: TRBD2 (6 bases). The specimen was PBMCs. In DNA, the CDR3 is TGTGCCAGCAGCTCCCTGTATGTGGCGGGACGCTCCTACGAGCAGTACTTC. Translating it yields CASSSLYVAGRSYEQYF. Full variable domain (outside the CDR3, taken from reference TRBV28 and TRBJ2-7): DVKVTQSSRYLVKRTGEKVFLECVQDMDHENMFWYRQDPGLGLRLIYFSYDVKMKEKGDIPEGYSVSREKKERFSLILESASTNQTSMYLCASSSLYVAGRSYEQYFGPGTRLTVT.